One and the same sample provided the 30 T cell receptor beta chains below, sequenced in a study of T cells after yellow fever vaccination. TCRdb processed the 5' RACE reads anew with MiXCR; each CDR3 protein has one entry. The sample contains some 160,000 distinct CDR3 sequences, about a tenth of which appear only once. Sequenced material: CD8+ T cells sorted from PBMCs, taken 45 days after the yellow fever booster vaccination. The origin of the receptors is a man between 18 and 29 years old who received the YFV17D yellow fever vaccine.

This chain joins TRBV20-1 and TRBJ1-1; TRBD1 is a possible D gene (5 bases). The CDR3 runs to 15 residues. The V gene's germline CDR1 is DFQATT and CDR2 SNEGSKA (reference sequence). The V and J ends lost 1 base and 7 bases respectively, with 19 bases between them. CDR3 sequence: CSARVRVSSGGEAFF. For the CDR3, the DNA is TGCAGTGCTAGAGTCAGGGTTAGTTCTGGTGGTGAAGCTTTCTTT.

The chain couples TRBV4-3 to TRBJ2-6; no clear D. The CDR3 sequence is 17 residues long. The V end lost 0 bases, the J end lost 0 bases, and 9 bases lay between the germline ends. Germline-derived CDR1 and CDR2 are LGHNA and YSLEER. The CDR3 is CASSQDPASSGANVLTF. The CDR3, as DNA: TGCGCCAGCAGCCAAGATCCAGCGAGCTCTGGGGCCAACGTCCTGACTTTC.

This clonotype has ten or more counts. CDR3 sequence (DNA): TGTGCCAGCAGCTTATGGAGTAGCGGGGGGGCCAGCACAGATACGCAGTATTTT. Its translation is CASSLWSSGGASTDTQYF. This chain connects TRBV7-6 to TRBJ2-3; 11 nucleotides match TRBD2. The V gene's germline CDR1 is SGHVS and CDR2 FNYEAQ. The CDR3 totals 18 residues. With 2 bases clipped from V and 0 bases from J, the junction kept 7 bases outside the gene matches.

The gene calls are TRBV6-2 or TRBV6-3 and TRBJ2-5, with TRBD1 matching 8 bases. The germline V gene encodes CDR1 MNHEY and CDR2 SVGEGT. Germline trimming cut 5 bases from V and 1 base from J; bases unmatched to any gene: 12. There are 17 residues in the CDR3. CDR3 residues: CASSDPRQGLTQETQYF. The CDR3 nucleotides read TGTGCCAGCAGTGACCCGAGACAGGGGCTAACCCAAGAGACCCAGTACTTC.

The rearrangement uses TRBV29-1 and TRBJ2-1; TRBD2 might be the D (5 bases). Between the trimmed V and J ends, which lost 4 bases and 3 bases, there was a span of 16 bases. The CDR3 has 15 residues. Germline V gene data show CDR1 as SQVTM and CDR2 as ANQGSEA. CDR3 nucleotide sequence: TGCAGCGTTGTCACCCCATGGGAGAGCTACAATGAGCAGTTCTTC. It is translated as CSVVTPWESYNEQFF.

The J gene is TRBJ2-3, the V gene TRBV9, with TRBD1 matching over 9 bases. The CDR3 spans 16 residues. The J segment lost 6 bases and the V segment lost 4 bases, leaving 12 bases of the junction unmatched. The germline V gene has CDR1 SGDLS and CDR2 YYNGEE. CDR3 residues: CASSRRLGQGVDTQYF. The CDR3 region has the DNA TGTGCCAGCAGCAGGAGGTTGGGACAGGGAGTGGATACGCAGTATTTT.

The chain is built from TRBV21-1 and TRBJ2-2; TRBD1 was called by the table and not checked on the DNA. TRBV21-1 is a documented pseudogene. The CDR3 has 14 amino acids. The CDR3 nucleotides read TGTGCAACTAAGGAGACAGGGAGCACCGGGGAGCTGTTTTTT. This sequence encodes CATKETGSTGELFF.

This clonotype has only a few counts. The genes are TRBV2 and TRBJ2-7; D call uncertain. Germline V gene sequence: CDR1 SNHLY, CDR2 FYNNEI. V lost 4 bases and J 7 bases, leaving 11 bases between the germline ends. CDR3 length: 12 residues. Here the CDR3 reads CASSAGSREQYF. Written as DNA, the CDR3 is TGTGCCAGCAGTGCTGGGTCTCGGGAGCAGTACTTC.

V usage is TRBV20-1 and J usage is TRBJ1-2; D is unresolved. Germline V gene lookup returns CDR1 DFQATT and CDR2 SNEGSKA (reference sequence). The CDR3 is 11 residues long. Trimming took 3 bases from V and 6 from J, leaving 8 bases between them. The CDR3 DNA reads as TGCAGTGCTAGGTGGGGAGATGGCTACACCTTC. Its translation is CSARWGDGYTF.

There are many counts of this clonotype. The CDR3 here is CASSPMGQYNEQFF. The CDR3 nucleotides read TGTGCCAGCAGTCCCATGGGACAGTACAATGAGCAGTTCTTC. The chain couples TRBV27 to TRBJ2-1, with 7 bases identical to TRBD1. This CDR3 contains 14 residues. CDR1 and CDR2 (germline): MNHEY, SMNVEV (reference sequence). Germline trimming cut 5 bases from V and 4 bases from J; bases unmatched to any gene: 5.

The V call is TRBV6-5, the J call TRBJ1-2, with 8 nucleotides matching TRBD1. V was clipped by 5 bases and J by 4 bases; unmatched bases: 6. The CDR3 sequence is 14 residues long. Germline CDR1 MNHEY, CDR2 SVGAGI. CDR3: CASSTQGAIYGYTF. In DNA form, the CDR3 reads TGTGCCAGCAGTACCCAGGGGGCTATCTATGGCTACACCTTC.

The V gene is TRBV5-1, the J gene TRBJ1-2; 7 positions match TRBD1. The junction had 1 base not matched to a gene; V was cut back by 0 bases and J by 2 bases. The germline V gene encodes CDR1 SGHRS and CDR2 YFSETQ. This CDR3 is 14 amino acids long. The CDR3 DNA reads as TGCGCCAGCAGCTTGGGGGACAGAAACTATGGCTACACCTTC. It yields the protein CASSLGDRNYGYTF.

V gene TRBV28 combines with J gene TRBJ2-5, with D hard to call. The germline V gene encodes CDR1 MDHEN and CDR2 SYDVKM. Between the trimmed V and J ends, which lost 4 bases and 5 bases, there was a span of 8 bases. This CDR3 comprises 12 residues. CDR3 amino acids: CASSWLEETQYF. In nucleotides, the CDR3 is TGTGCCAGCAGTTGGTTGGAGGAGACCCAGTACTTC.

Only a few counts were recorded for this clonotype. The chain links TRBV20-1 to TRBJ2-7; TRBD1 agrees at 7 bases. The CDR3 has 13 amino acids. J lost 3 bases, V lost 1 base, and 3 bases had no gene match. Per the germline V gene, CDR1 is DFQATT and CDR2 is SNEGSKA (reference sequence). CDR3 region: CSARVQGVYEQYV. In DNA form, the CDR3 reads TGCAGTGCTAGAGTTCAGGGGGTCTACGAGCAGTACGTC.

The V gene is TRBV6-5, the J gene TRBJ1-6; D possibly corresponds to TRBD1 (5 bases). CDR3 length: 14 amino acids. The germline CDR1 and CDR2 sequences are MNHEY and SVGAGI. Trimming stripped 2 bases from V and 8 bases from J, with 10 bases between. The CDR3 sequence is CASSYGQGYSPLHF. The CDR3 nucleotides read TGTGCCAGCAGTTACGGGCAGGGTTATTCACCCCTCCACTTT.

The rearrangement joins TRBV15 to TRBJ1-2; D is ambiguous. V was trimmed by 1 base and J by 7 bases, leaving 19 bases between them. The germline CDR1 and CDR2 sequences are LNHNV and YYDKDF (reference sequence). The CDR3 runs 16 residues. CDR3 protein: CATSRARDWGGSGYTF. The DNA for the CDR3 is TGTGCCACCAGCAGAGCCCGGGATTGGGGAGGGTCTGGCTACACCTTC. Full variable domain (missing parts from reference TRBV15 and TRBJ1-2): DAMVIQNPRYQVTQFGKPVTLSCSQTLNHNVMYWYQQKSSQAPKLLFHYYDKDFNNEADTPDNFQSRRPNTSFCFLDIRSPGLGDTAMYLCATSRARDWGGSGYTFGSGTRLTVV.

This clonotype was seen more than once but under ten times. The DNA of the CDR3 is TGTGCCAGCAGCTTAGGCTTCGAGGAGCAGTACTTC. Protein: CASSLGFEEQYF. This chain joins TRBV7-9 and TRBJ2-7, with unresolved D. V lost 1 base and J lost 7, with 8 bases in between. The CDR3 runs 12 residues. Per the germline V gene, CDR1 is SEHNR and CDR2 is FQNEAQ (reference sequence).

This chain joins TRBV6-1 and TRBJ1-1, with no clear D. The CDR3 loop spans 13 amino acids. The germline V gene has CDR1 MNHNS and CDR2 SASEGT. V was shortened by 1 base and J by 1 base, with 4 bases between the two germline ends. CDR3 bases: TGTGCCAGCAGTGAAGTATGGAACACTGAAGCTTTCTTT. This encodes CASSEVWNTEAFF.

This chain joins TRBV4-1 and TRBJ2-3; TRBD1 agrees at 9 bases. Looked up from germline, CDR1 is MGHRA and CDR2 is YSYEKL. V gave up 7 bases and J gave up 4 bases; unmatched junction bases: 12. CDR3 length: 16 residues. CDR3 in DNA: TGCGCCAGCACCCCTCTCATAACAGGGGGCGCAGATACGCAGTATTTT. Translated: CASTPLITGGADTQYF.

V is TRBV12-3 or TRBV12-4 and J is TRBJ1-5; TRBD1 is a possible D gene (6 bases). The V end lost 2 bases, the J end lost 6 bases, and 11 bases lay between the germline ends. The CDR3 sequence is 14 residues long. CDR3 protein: CASSLTGAGQPQHF. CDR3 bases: TGTGCCAGCAGTTTAACGGGGGCGGGTCAGCCCCAGCATTTT.

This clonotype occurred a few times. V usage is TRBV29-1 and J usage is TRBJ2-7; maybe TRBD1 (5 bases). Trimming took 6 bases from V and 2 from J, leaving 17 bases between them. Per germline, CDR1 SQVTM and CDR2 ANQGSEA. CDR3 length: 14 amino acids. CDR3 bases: TGCAGCGTCGATGGGGCAGGGCCGACCTACGAGCAGTACTTC. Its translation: CSVDGAGPTYEQYF.

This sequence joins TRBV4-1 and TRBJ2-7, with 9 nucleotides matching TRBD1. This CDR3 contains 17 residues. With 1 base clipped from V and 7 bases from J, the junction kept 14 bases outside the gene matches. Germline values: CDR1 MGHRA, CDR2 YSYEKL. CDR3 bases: TGCGCCAGCAGCCAAGTCGCCGGGACAGGGACGACTGGAGAGCAGTACTTC. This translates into CASSQVAGTGTTGEQYF.

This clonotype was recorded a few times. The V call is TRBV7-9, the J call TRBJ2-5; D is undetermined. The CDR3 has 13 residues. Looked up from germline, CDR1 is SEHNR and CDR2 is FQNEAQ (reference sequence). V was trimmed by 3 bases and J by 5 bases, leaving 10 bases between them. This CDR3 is CASSFADFETQYF. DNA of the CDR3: TGTGCCAGCAGCTTCGCGGATTTTGAGACCCAGTACTTC.

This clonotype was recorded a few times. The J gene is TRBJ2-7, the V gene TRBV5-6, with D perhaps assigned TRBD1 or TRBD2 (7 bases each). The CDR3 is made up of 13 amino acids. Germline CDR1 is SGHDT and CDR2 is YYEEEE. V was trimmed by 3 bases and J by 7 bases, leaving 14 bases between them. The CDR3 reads CASSWGTAGEQYF. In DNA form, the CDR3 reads TGTGCCAGCAGCTGGGGGACAGCGGGGGAGCAGTACTTC.

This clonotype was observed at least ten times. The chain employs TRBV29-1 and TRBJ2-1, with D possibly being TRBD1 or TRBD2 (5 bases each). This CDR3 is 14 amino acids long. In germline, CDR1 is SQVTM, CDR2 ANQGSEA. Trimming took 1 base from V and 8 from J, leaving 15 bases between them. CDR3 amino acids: CSVEAGSQGDEQFF. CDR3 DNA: TGCAGCGTTGAAGCAGGGAGTCAGGGAGATGAGCAGTTCTTC.

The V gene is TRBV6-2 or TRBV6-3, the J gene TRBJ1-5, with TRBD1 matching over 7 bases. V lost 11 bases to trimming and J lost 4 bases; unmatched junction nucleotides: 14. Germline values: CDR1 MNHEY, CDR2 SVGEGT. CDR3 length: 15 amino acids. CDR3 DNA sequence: TGTGCCCACGGACAGGCGTTCTTAGGAAATCAGCCCCAGCATTTT. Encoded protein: CAHGQAFLGNQPQHF.

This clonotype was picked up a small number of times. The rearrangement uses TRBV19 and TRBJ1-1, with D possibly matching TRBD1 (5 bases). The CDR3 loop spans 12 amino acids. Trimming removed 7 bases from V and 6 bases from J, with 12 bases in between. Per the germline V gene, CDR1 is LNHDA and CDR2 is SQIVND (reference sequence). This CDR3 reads CASTPGGAEAFF. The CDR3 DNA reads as TGTGCCAGTACCCCCGGAGGGGCTGAAGCTTTCTTT.

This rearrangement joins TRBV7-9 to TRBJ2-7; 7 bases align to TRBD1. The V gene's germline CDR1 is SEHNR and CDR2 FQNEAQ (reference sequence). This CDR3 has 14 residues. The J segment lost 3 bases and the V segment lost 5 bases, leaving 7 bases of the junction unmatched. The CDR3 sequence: CASSPRQGNYEQYF. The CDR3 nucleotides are TGTGCCAGCAGCCCTAGACAGGGAAACTACGAGCAGTACTTC.

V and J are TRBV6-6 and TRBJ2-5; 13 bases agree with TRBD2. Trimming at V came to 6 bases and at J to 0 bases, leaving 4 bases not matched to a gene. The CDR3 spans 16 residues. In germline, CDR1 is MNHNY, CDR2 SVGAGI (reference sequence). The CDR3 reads CASSPTSGGYQETQYF. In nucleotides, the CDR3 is TGTGCCAGCAGCCCGACTAGCGGGGGGTACCAAGAGACCCAGTACTTC.

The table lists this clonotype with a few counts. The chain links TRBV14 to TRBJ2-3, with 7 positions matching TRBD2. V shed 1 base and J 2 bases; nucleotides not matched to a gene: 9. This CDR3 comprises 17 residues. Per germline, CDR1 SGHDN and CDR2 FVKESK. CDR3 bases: TGTGCCAGCAGCCAAGTACTAAGACTAGCAAACACAGATACGCAGTATTTT. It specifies CASSQVLRLANTDTQYF.